The clone carrying this T cell receptor (beta chain) was found a few times. In the authors' methods: Cell counts per sample came from amplifying reference gene primers. Assay: immunoSEQ multiplex PCR; the TCRdb copy retains only in-frame clones and omits some. V and J calls and clone size are given by that table; D and trimming were obtained from the DNA. The data contain 310,000 or so clones, about nine tenths of them seen just once; the ten biggest clones take up roughly 2.2%. Germline V lookup: CDR1 MDHEN, CDR2 SYDVKM. The CDR3 runs to 14 residues. V lost 2 bases, J lost 0 bases, and 8 bases lay in between. The data are from a study of blood T cell repertoires in COVID-19. Study-level information: The United States, Italy and Spain were the sources of the acute and convalescent COVID-19 samples.

The clonotype comes from a woman aged 45 to 65 who had recovered from COVID-19. This chain joins TRBV28 and TRBJ2-7, with a weak D call TRBD1 (6 bases). Sequenced input: peripheral blood. This chain's CDR3 is CASSLQGSSYEQYF. CDR3 DNA sequence: TGTGCCAGCAGTTTACAGGGGAGCTCCTACGAGCAGTACTTC.